Shown below are 21 T cell receptor beta chains from a single sample sequenced in a study of preoperative IRX-2 immunotherapy in early breast cancer. Treatment of the sample: preoperative locoregional IRX-2 cytokine immunotherapy. Sequencing was performed with immunoSEQ multiplex PCR; in TCRdb, only in-frame clones are kept and a portion is missing. The table records fewer than 40,000 clones, roughly 96% of them present only once. Sampling was performed from a patient treated with IRX-2 immunotherapy. These receptor sequences come from a human donor with breast cancer.

The chain links TRBV4-1 to TRBJ2-5; weak D call: TRBD1 (5 bases). Trimming removed 2 bases at V and 5 bases at J, with 6 bases between. This CDR3 has 12 amino acids. CDR1 is MGHRA, CDR2 YSYEKL, per germline. The CDR3 DNA sequence: TGCGCCAGCAGCCAAAGGGGTGAGACCCAGTACTTC. Its translation is CASSQRGETQYF.

The chain couples TRBV7-9 to TRBJ2-7; TRBD2 aligns across 16 bases. Germline V gives CDR1 SEHNR, CDR2 FQNEAQ (reference sequence). The CDR3 contains 18 residues. Unmatched junction bases numbered 12, after V lost 7 bases and J lost 3 bases. CDR3 nucleotides: TGTGCCAGCAACCCGGGACTAGCGGGAGGGCCTTTGAACTACGAGCAGTACTTC. Its protein is CASNPGLAGGPLNYEQYF.

This chain connects TRBV30 to TRBJ2-7, with no clear D. V was clipped by 3 bases and J by 5 bases, with 20 bases between them. Germline values: CDR1 GTSNPN, CDR2 SVGIG (reference sequence). There are 15 residues in the CDR3. The DNA for the CDR3 is TGTGCCTGGAGATTACAGAACCAATCCCCCCACGAGCAGTACTTC. Its translation: CAWRLQNQSPHEQYF. Supplemented by reference TRBV30 and TRBJ2-7, the full variable domain reads SQTIHQWPATLVQPVGSPLSLECTVEGTSNPNLYWYRQAAGRGLQLLFYSVGIGQISSEVPQNLSASRPQDRQFILSSKKLLLSDSGFYLCAWRLQNQSPHEQYFGPGTRLTVT.

The chain is built from TRBV7-2 and TRBJ2-7, with D uncertain. Trimming pared 1 base from V and 1 base from J, leaving 11 bases between. Germline V gene data show CDR1 as SGHTA and CDR2 as FQGNSA. The CDR3 spans 15 residues. The DNA for the CDR3 is TGTGCCAGCAGCTTAGTGGAGTCCGGATCCTACGAGCAGTACTTC. This gives the protein CASSLVESGSYEQYF.

This clone was found once. The V gene is TRBV10-3, the J gene TRBJ1-1; D uncertain. Per the germline V gene, CDR1 is ENHRY and CDR2 is SYGVKD. V dropped 4 bases and J dropped 0 bases, with 9 bases sitting between them. The CDR3 spans 14 residues. Here the CDR3 DNA reads TGTGCCATCAGTGGGACCCAGGTGAACACTGAAGCTTTCTTT. This encodes CAISGTQVNTEAFF.

This rearrangement joins TRBV5-8 to TRBJ2-7; perhaps D is TRBD1 or TRBD2 (5 bases each). The germline gives CDR1 SGHTS, CDR2 YDEGEE. Trimming shortened V by 2 bases and J by 4 bases, and 16 bases separated the two germline ends. This CDR3 region has 15 residues. This chain's CDR3 is CASSFIGTSKYEQYF. For the CDR3, the DNA is TGTGCCAGCAGCTTTATCGGGACCTCGAAATACGAGCAGTACTTC.

The chain employs TRBV28 and TRBJ2-7; 9 bases line up with TRBD2. Trimming removed 2 bases from V and 2 bases from J; junction bases left unmatched: 4. CDR1 is MDHEN and CDR2 is SYDVKM in the germline V gene. This CDR3 region has 15 residues. CDR3 in amino acids: CASSLGAGGPYEQYF. CDR3 sequence (DNA): TGTGCCAGCAGTTTAGGGGCGGGAGGGCCCTACGAGCAGTACTTC.

The V call is TRBV6-5, the J call TRBJ2-7; D is uncertain. V shed 7 bases and J shed 0 bases, with 13 bases lying between them. The germline gives CDR1 MNHEY, CDR2 SVGAGI. The CDR3 runs to 14 residues. The CDR3: CASTLGPNSYEQYF. The DNA for the CDR3 is TGTGCCAGCACCCTGGGCCCGAACTCCTACGAGCAGTACTTC.

The gene calls are TRBV5-1 and TRBJ1-6; D ambiguous. The germline gives CDR1 SGHRS, CDR2 YFSETQ. V lost 0 bases to trimming and J lost 7 bases, with 2 bases between them. This CDR3 has 12 amino acids. Here the CDR3 DNA reads TGCGCCAGCAGCTTGGAAAATTCACCCCTCCACTTT. Its protein is CASSLENSPLHF.

The genes are TRBV4-1 and TRBJ1-4; unclear D gene. The V and J ends lost 3 bases and 8 bases respectively, with 13 bases between them. CDR1 is MGHRA, CDR2 YSYEKL, per germline. The CDR3 sequence is 14 residues long. CDR3 DNA sequence: TGCGCCAGCAGCCAGGGTGTCGCGGGGGAAAAACTGTTTTTT. Translation: CASSQGVAGEKLFF.

This chain connects TRBV14 to TRBJ1-2; D is undetermined. In germline, CDR1 is SGHDN, CDR2 FVKESK. CDR3 size: 15 residues. Trimming stripped 0 bases from V and 4 bases from J, with 12 bases between. The CDR3 loop is CASSQDPGLGYGYTF. The CDR3 nucleotides are TGTGCCAGCAGCCAAGATCCCGGACTTGGCTATGGCTACACCTTC. Full variable domain (missing parts from reference TRBV14 and TRBJ1-2): EAGVTQFPSHSVIEKGQTVTLRCDPISGHDNLYWYRRVMGKEIKFLLHFVKESKQDESGMPNNRFLAERTGGTYSTLKVQPAELEDSGVYFCASSQDPGLGYGYTFGSGTRLTVV.

In DNA form, the CDR3 reads TGTGCCAGCAGCCCCCGGGGCTCATCATCTGGAAACACCATATATTTT. The encoded protein is CASSPRGSSSGNTIYF. V gene TRBV4-2 combines with J gene TRBJ1-3; possible D gene TRBD1, 5 bases. V was clipped by 4 bases and J by 1 base, with 14 bases between them. Germline V gene data show CDR1 as LGHNA and CDR2 as YNFKEQ. This CDR3 has 16 amino acids.

V is TRBV7-8 and J is TRBJ1-2, with D perhaps TRBD1 (5 bases). The germline gives CDR1 SGHVS, CDR2 FQNEAQ. The CDR3 loop spans 14 amino acids. The V end was cut by 5 bases, the J end by 1 base, with 11 bases between. The CDR3 DNA reads as TGTGCCAGCAGCGGCCGGGACGTTAACTATGGCTACACCTTC. Amino acids: CASSGRDVNYGYTF.

The V and J genes are TRBV30 and TRBJ1-2; D is ambiguous. The germline gives CDR1 GTSNPN, CDR2 SVGIG (reference sequence). This CDR3 is 11 amino acids long. Trimming removed 1 base from V and 12 bases from J, with 12 bases in between. The CDR3 nucleotides read TGTGCCTGGAGTGCGAGGGTTTCCCACACCTTC. Translating gives CAWSARVSHTF. Variable domain in full (rest from reference TRBV30 and TRBJ1-2): SQTIHQWPATLVQPVGSPLSLECTVEGTSNPNLYWYRQAAGRGLQLLFYSVGIGQISSEVPQNLSASRPQDRQFILSSKKLLLSDSGFYLCAWSARVSHTFGSGTRLTVV.

V gene TRBV5-4 combines with J gene TRBJ2-7, with D unclear. CDR1 SGHNT and CDR2 YYREEE come from the germline V gene (reference sequence). Trimming removed 0 bases at V and 2 bases at J, with 0 bases between. The CDR3 contains 11 residues. CDR3 DNA: TGTGCCAGCAGCTTGGCCTACGAGCAGTACTTC. It encodes CASSLAYEQYF.

This sequence joins TRBV7-9 and TRBJ1-3; D might be TRBD1 (5 bases). The CDR3 loop spans 16 amino acids. The V end lost 3 bases, the J end lost 2 bases, and 14 bases lay between the germline ends. CDR1 is SEHNR, CDR2 FQNEAQ, per germline (reference sequence). As DNA, the CDR3 is TGTGCCAGCAGCTTCTGGGCGGGGCGTACTGGAAACACCATATATTTT. It codes for CASSFWAGRTGNTIYF.

This rearrangement joins TRBV11-2 to TRBJ2-1, with a possible D match to TRBD2 (5 bases). Germline CDR1 reads SGHAT; CDR2 reads FQNNGV. The CDR3 is made up of 17 amino acids. V was shortened by 4 bases and J by 4 bases, with 20 bases between the two germline ends. The CDR3 sequence is CASSWDASQGRYNEQFF. In DNA form, the CDR3 reads TGTGCCAGCAGCTGGGATGCTAGCCAAGGTCGGTACAATGAGCAGTTCTTC.

This rearrangement joins TRBV11-2 to TRBJ2-1, with unresolved D. The CDR3 spans 16 residues. Germline V CDR1 and CDR2: SGHAT, FQNNGV. Trimming shortened V by 5 bases and J by 1 base, and 15 bases separated the two germline ends. DNA for the CDR3: TGTGCCAGCAGCCGCTCCGACTGGATTTCCTACAATGAGCAGTTCTTC. It translates to CASSRSDWISYNEQFF.

The chain's CDR3 is CASSTPKGLTDTQYF. The CDR3 bases are TGTGCCAGCAGCACCCCGAAAGGGCTCACAGATACGCAGTATTTT. This chain joins TRBV21-1 and TRBJ2-3. TRBV21-1 is recorded as a pseudogene. CDR3 length equals 15 residues.

The V call is TRBV6-5, the J call TRBJ1-1; D gene ambiguous. The V gene's germline CDR1 is MNHEY and CDR2 SVGAGI. The CDR3 runs to 15 residues. The V end was cut by 0 bases, the J end by 0 bases, with 8 bases between. The CDR3 sequence: CASSYSDGMNTEAFF. CDR3 in DNA: TGTGCCAGCAGTTACTCGGACGGCATGAACACTGAAGCTTTCTTT.

V and J are TRBV20-1 and TRBJ2-1; D is undetermined. The germline gives CDR1 DFQATT, CDR2 SNEGSKA (reference sequence). There are 10 residues in the CDR3. V was shortened by 3 bases and J by 6 bases, with 3 bases between the two germline ends. The CDR3 DNA reads TGCAGTGCTAGCCCCAATGAGCAGTTCTTC. Its protein product is CSASPNEQFF.